This T cell receptor beta chain was captured in a study of control samples from healthy donors and cancer patients. The repertoire was sequenced with immunoSEQ multiplex PCR; TCRdb's copy has only in-frame clones and lacks some. Of roughly 130,000 clones in the sample, 90% were seen once. The CDR3 has 13 residues. V dropped 6 bases and J dropped 2 bases, with 10 bases sitting between them. The germline gives CDR1 SNHLY, CDR2 FYNNEI. This chain uses TRBV2 with TRBJ1-1; D unresolved. Sequencing was done on a sample of blood. The source of this sequence is a young man in good health. The CDR3: CASSQAANTEAFF. DNA for the CDR3: TGTGCCAGCAGCCAGGCGGCTAACACTGAAGCTTTCTTT.